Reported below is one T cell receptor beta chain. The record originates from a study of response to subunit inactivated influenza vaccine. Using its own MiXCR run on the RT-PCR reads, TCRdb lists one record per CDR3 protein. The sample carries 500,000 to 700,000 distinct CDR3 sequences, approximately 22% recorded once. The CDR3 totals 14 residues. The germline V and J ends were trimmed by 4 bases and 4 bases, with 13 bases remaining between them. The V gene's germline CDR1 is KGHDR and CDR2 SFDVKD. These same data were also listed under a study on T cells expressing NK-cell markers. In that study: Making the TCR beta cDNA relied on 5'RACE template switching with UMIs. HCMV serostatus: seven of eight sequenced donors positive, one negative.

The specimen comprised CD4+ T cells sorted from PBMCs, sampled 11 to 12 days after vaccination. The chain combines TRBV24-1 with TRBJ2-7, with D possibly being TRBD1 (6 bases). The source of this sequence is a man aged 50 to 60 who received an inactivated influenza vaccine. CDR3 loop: CATSDSGTKYEQYF. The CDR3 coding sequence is TGTGCCACCAGTGACTCCGGGACAAAATACGAGCAGTACTTC.